This TCR beta chain was documented in a study of cytomegalovirus exposure and HLA in healthy donors. Findings of the study overall: A link between a missense DCLRE1C variant and TCR beta V- and J-gene trimming emerged from a later analysis. Some V segments, TRBV6-2 and TRBV6-3 among them, were indistinguishable and were therefore excluded. While the bulk of TCR sequences proved rare, some public TCRs turned up in many donors.

This CDR3 contains 15 residues. With 5 bases clipped from V and 5 bases from J, the junction kept 7 bases outside the gene matches. Per germline, CDR1 MNHNS and CDR2 SASEGT. The primer mix had 60 Vbeta and 13 Jbeta primers. The data were produced by immunoSEQ multiplex PCR, yet TCRdb's version contains in-frame clones alone and is incomplete. The sample has around 200,000 clones; approximately 80% are singletons. A note on this clone: Antigen specificity is unknown.

V is TRBV6-1 and J is TRBJ2-7; TRBD2 agrees at 12 bases. This clonotype originated in a girl aged 2-15 years in good health and CMV-seronegative. What was sequenced was PBMCs. CDR3 in amino acids: CASSSLAGGTNEQYF. CDR3 sequence (DNA): TGTGCCAGCAGTTCACTAGCGGGAGGCACTAACGAGCAGTACTTC.